This record looks at one T cell receptor (beta chain) sequence and its context. Antigen: not known. The data derive from a study of cytomegalovirus exposure and HLA in healthy donors. Study-wide results and limits: TRBV6-2, TRBV6-3 and some other V segments were excluded as indistinguishable. When the data were analyzed later, several of the most significant clusters appeared to be linked to common viral pathogens.

V trimming: 4 bases; J trimming: 7 bases; junction bases outside the gene matches: 6. Germline values: CDR1 SGHRS, CDR2 YFSETQ. The CDR3 length is 16 residues. Use of 60 Vbeta and 13 Jbeta primers characterized the PCR. The protocol was immunoSEQ multiplex PCR, while the TCRdb copy is restricted to in-frame clones and leaves out a portion. The table records 85,000 to 120,000 clones, 75% to 90% of them present only once. The chain recombines TRBV5-1 with TRBJ2-1, with 15 nucleotides matching TRBD2. Input material: PBMCs. The source is a man between 35 and 55 years old in good health and CMV-seronegative. The CDR3 DNA reads as TGCGCCAGCAGCCCCGACGGGACTAGCGGGGGGAATGAGCAGTTCTTC. The encoded protein is CASSPDGTSGGNEQFF.